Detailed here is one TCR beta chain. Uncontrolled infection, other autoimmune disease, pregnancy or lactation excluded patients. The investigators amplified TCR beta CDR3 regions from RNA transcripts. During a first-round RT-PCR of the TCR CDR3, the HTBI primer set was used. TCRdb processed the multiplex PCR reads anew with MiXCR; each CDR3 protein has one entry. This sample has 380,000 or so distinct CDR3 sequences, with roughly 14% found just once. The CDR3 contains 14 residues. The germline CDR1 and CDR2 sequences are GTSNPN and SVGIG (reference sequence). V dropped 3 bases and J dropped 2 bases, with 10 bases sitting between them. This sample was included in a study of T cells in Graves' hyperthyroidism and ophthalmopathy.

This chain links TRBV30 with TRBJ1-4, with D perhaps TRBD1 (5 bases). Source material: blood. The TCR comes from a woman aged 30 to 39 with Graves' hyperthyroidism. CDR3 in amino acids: CAWREGSTNEKLFF. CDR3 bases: TGTGCCTGGAGGGAGGGGTCGACTAATGAAAAACTGTTTTTT.